The following is a TCR beta chain sequence with its context. Antigen specificity is unknown. These data come from a study of early stage breast cancer tumors. Study summary: Twelve of the 16 invasive tumors were ER+, PR+ and HER2-. Each sample averaged around 9.4-fold read coverage. Points from the study as a whole: Tumors had approximately 2.5-fold higher T cell density and higher clonality than adjacent normal breast tissue.

Each sample had two DNA replicates, 0.5 ug blood or roughly 1.4 ug tissue. Method: immunoSEQ multiplex PCR; TCRdb's copy keeps in-frame clones and lacks some. The data show some 30,000 clones, with 70% to 90% seen just once and 9% to 9.5% held by the top ten. The CDR3 loop spans 13 amino acids. V was pared by 0 bases and J by 8 bases, with 9 bases between. Germline V gene sequence: CDR1 SGDLS, CDR2 YYNGEE. This clonotype originated in a person aged 45 to 59 with breast cancer. What was sequenced was blood. The genes are TRBV9 and TRBJ1-3; D possibly corresponds to TRBD1 (6 bases). CDR3 amino acids: CASSVEGGHTIYF. CDR3 DNA: TGTGCCAGCAGCGTAGAGGGGGGCCACACCATATATTTT.